A single sample gave rise to the 27 T cell receptor beta chains below, sequenced in a study of cytomegalovirus exposure and HLA in healthy donors. 13 Jbeta primers and 60 Vbeta primers were used for the PCR. Data came from immunoSEQ multiplex PCR; TCRdb stores just in-frame clones and leaves some out. The sample lists about 180,000 clones, 65% to 85% occurring once. The specimen sequenced was PBMCs. Receptor source: a girl aged 5-17 years in good health and CMV-seropositive.

This clone was picked up a small number of times. V usage is TRBV27 and J usage is TRBJ2-1; D might be TRBD2 (5 bases). This CDR3 has 15 amino acids. V dropped 10 bases and J dropped 7 bases, with 23 bases sitting between them. Germline loops: CDR1 MNHEY, CDR2 SMNVEV (reference sequence). The CDR3 sequence: CATRTEVGVINEQFF. Here the CDR3 DNA reads TGTGCCACCCGAACCGAGGTGGGAGTCATAAATGAGCAGTTCTTC.

The table lists this clone with a few counts. The V and J genes are TRBV18 and TRBJ2-7; D unclear. CDR1 and CDR2 (germline): KGHSH, LQKENI. V lost 2 bases, J lost 0 bases, and 11 bases lay in between. This CDR3 comprises 15 residues. This CDR3 is CASSPVSMSSYEQYF. The CDR3 DNA reads TGTGCCAGCTCACCAGTCTCGATGAGCTCCTACGAGCAGTACTTC. Drawing the rest from reference TRBV18 and TRBJ2-7, the complete variable domain is NAGVMQNPRHLVRRRGQEARLRCSPMKGHSHVYWYRQLPEEGLKFMVYLQKENIIDESGMPKERFSAEFPKEGPSILRIQQVVRGDSAAYFCASSPVSMSSYEQYFGPGTRLTVT.

V is TRBV6-4 and J is TRBJ2-1; 11 bases match TRBD2. V was pared by 3 bases and J by 6 bases, with 1 base of the junction left unmatched. CDR3 length: 14 amino acids. Germline values: CDR1 MRHNA, CDR2 SNTAGT. The CDR3 bases are TGTGCCAGCAGTGAGACTAGCGGGACCAATGAGCAGTTCTTC. Protein sequence: CASSETSGTNEQFF.

This clone was detected only a few times. The chain couples TRBV5-5 to TRBJ1-2; TRBD1 matches 12 bases. The CDR3 is 17 residues long. The J segment lost 6 bases and the V segment lost 4 bases, leaving 13 bases of the junction unmatched. The germline V gene encodes CDR1 SGHKS and CDR2 YYEKEE (reference sequence). The CDR3 DNA reads TGTGCCAGCAGCCTAACTCCGGGGACAGGGGGCGCTGATGGCTACACCTTC. Amino acids: CASSLTPGTGGADGYTF.

The chain joins TRBV9 to TRBJ1-4; 7 bases are shared with TRBD1. Trimming took 5 bases from V and 5 from J; bases not matched to a gene: 18. CDR1 and CDR2 from the germline V gene are SGDLS and YYNGEE. CDR3 length: 18 residues. In DNA, the CDR3 is TGTGCCAGCAGTGCCGGGACAGCACGTCAGGGGCGAAATGAAAAACTGTTTTTT. Protein: CASSAGTARQGRNEKLFF.

V usage is TRBV9 and J usage is TRBJ2-6; 9 nucleotides line up with TRBD1. Trimming removed 3 bases from V and 0 bases from J; junction bases left unmatched: 7. Germline lookup yields CDR1 SGDLS and CDR2 YYNGEE. The CDR3 covers 18 residues. The CDR3 sequence: CASSAGQGIFSGANVLTF. The CDR3 nucleotides are TGTGCCAGCAGCGCTGGACAGGGGATATTCTCTGGGGCCAACGTCCTGACTTTC.

A remark on this clone: Different DNA sequences within this sample yield the same CDR3. This chain joins TRBV5-1 and TRBJ2-3; perhaps TRBD1 as D (6 bases). Germline CDR1 is SGHRS and CDR2 is YFSETQ. The CDR3 contains 14 residues. The V end lost 2 bases, the J end lost 1 base, and 8 bases lay between the germline ends. CDR3 DNA sequence: TGCGCCAGCAGCTTTGGGGGCGGCACAGATACGCAGTATTTT. This encodes CASSFGGGTDTQYF.

For the CDR3, the DNA is TGCAGCGTCCACCTGGGGCTTATGAACACTGAAGCTTTCTTT. Protein: CSVHLGLMNTEAFF. The chain uses TRBV29-1 and TRBJ1-1, with D perhaps TRBD1 (5 bases). Trimming stripped 6 bases from V and 0 bases from J, with 14 bases between. This CDR3 region has 14 residues. Germline V lookup: CDR1 SQVTM, CDR2 ANQGSEA. Full variable domain (rest looked up from reference TRBV29-1 and TRBJ1-1): SAVISQKPSRDICQRGTSLTIQCQVDSQVTMMFWYRQQPGQSLTLIATANQGSEATYESGFVIDKFPISRPNLTFSTLTVSNMSPEDSSIYLCSVHLGLMNTEAFFGQGTRLTVV.

A few counts support this clone. This chain connects TRBV5-6 to TRBJ2-2; 10 nucleotides match TRBD2. Trimming at V came to 4 bases and at J to 5 bases, leaving 2 bases not matched to a gene. The CDR3 extends over 14 amino acids. CDR1 is SGHDT, CDR2 YYEEEE, per germline. CDR3 region: CASSPLAGTGELFF. Here the CDR3 DNA reads TGTGCCAGCAGCCCACTAGCGGGGACCGGGGAGCTGTTTTTT.

This chain links TRBV29-1 with TRBJ2-5, with D perhaps matching TRBD1 (5 bases). The CDR3 extends over 11 amino acids. Deletions cut 6 bases from V and 5 bases from J, with 10 bases between. From germline, CDR1 is SQVTM and CDR2 ANQGSEA. CDR3 coding DNA: TGCAGCGTCCAGGGTTCGGAGACCCAGTACTTC. Protein product: CSVQGSETQYF.

The chain carries TRBV6-5 and TRBJ2-1; 12 nucleotides agree with TRBD2. With V trimmed by 6 bases and J by 10 bases, 7 bases remained unmatched. Germline CDR1 reads MNHEY; CDR2 reads SVGAGI. The CDR3 is made up of 14 amino acids. The chain's CDR3 is CASSRTSGIGEQFF. The CDR3 DNA follows: TGTGCCAGCAGCCGGACTAGCGGGATCGGCGAGCAGTTCTTC.

The chain carries TRBV9 and TRBJ2-3; D is uncertain. Trimming removed 3 bases from V and 2 bases from J, with 10 bases in between. CDR3 length: 14 residues. Germline assignment: CDR1 SGDLS and CDR2 YYNGEE. CDR3 nucleotide sequence: TGTGCCAGCAGCGCCCCTCAGGTCACAGATACGCAGTATTTT. The encoded protein is CASSAPQVTDTQYF.

CDR3 sequence: CAAGRNYGYTF. The CDR3 DNA sequence: TGTGCTGCGGGGAGAAACTATGGCTACACCTTC. The V gene is TRBV19, the J gene TRBJ1-2; D gene ambiguous. CDR3 length: 11 residues. Germline CDR1 and CDR2: LNHDA and SQIVND (reference sequence).

The chain is built from TRBV4-1 and TRBJ1-3; TRBD1 matches 7 bases. Trimming at V came to 1 base and at J to 2 bases, leaving 2 bases not matched to a gene. The CDR3 has 15 amino acids. Germline lookup yields CDR1 MGHRA and CDR2 YSYEKL. The chain's CDR3 is CASSQGGGPGNTIYF. CDR3 DNA: TGCGCCAGCAGCCAAGGAGGGGGCCCTGGAAACACCATATATTTT.

In its sample, this clone was seen once. The J gene is TRBJ1-5, the V gene TRBV11-2, with 12 bases aligning to TRBD1. Trimming at V came to 1 base and at J to 7 bases, leaving 14 bases not matched to a gene. Germline-derived CDR1 and CDR2 are SGHAT and FQNNGV. The CDR3 is made up of 19 amino acids. CDR3 DNA: TGTGCCAGCAGCTTAGGAGCAATTAAGGGGACAGGGGGCCCCCAGCCCCAGCATTTT. It translates to CASSLGAIKGTGGPQPQHF.

The chain has TRBV4-2 and TRBJ2-5; 8 nucleotides align to TRBD2. The V gene end was trimmed by 1 base and the J gene end by 5 bases; junction bases not matched to a gene: 9. The CDR3 runs 16 residues. The germline V gene encodes CDR1 LGHNA and CDR2 YNFKEQ. The CDR3 protein is CASSQAVSGSGETQYF. In nucleotides, the CDR3 is TGTGCCAGCAGCCAAGCTGTCAGCGGGAGTGGGGAGACCCAGTACTTC.

In this sample, this clone turned up once. The rearrangement uses TRBV19 and TRBJ1-2; possibly TRBD1 for D (6 bases). The V gene lost 5 bases and the J gene lost 4 bases, with 14 bases spanning the gap. The CDR3 covers 14 residues. Germline V CDR1 and CDR2: LNHDA, SQIVND (reference sequence). The CDR3 reads CASSSTGGGYGYTF. CDR3 in DNA: TGTGCCAGTAGTTCGACAGGAGGCGGCTATGGCTACACCTTC.

V gene TRBV9 combines with J gene TRBJ1-2; no firm D call. CDR3 length: 15 residues. Germline CDR1 is SGDLS and CDR2 is YYNGEE. V gave up 3 bases and J gave up 4 bases, with 16 bases separating them. CDR3 bases: TGTGCCAGCAGCGGCTTGATTGGCAGACTCTATGGCTACACCTTC. It yields the protein CASSGLIGRLYGYTF.

This clone has only one observation. The junction does not match germline at one end; this may be a read error. The same CDR3 also results from other DNA sequences found in this sample. This sequence joins TRBV5-4 and TRBJ1-2; D perhaps matches TRBD1 (5 bases). Germline CDR1 is SGHNT and CDR2 is YYREEE (reference sequence). There are 19 residues in the CDR3. The CDR3 loop reads CASSPLKVSAQGSNYGYTF. In nucleotides, the CDR3 is TGTGCCAGCAGCCCCCTAAAGGTTTCGGCCCAGGGCTCTAACTATGGCTACACCTTT. Full variable domain (missing parts from reference TRBV5-4 and TRBJ1-2): ETGVTQSPTHLIKTRGQQVTLRCSSQSGHNTVSWYQQALGQGPQFIFQYYREEENGRGNFPPRFSGLQFPNYSSELNVNALELDDSALYLCASSPLKVSAQGSNYGYTFGSGTRLTVV.

This chain uses TRBV30 with TRBJ2-3; 8 bases agree with TRBD2. From germline, CDR1 is GTSNPN and CDR2 SVGIG (reference sequence). The CDR3 is 14 residues long. Trimming took 0 bases from V and 5 from J; bases not matched to a gene: 4. This chain's CDR3 is CAWSVGLAGDTQYF. The CDR3 DNA follows: TGTGCCTGGAGTGTAGGGCTAGCGGGAGATACGCAGTATTTT.

This chain links TRBV5-1 with TRBJ2-1; 12 bases map to TRBD2. The CDR3 has 18 amino acids. Per germline, CDR1 SGHRS and CDR2 YFSETQ. V shed 0 bases and J 9 bases; nucleotides not matched to a gene: 13. The CDR3 sequence: CASSLALQTSGGLGEQFF. The DNA of the CDR3 is TGCGCCAGCAGCTTGGCCCTCCAGACTAGCGGGGGCCTGGGTGAGCAGTTCTTC.

V and J are TRBV7-6 and TRBJ2-3, with 13 bases lining up with TRBD2. The trim removed 5 bases at V and 5 bases at J, leaving 7 bases unmatched. Germline-derived CDR1 and CDR2 are SGHVS and FNYEAQ. The CDR3 length is 16 residues. CDR3 loop: CASSRTSGRNGDTQYF. CDR3 DNA: TGTGCCAGCAGCCGGACTAGCGGGAGAAATGGAGATACGCAGTATTTT.

Written as DNA, the CDR3 is TGCGCCAGCAGCCGATTAGGGACAGGGGGCGATCAGCCCCAGCATTTT. Its protein product is CASSRLGTGGDQPQHF. The chain combines TRBV4-1 with TRBJ1-5; 12 nucleotides line up with TRBD1. Per germline, CDR1 MGHRA and CDR2 YSYEKL. V was pared by 4 bases and J by 5 bases, with 6 bases of the junction left unmatched. The CDR3 loop spans 16 amino acids.

The chain employs TRBV11-1 and TRBJ2-7, with 9 nucleotides matching TRBD2. The CDR3 consists of 18 residues. CDR1 is SGHAT and CDR2 is FQDESV in the germline V gene (reference sequence). V was clipped by 3 bases and J by 2 bases; unmatched bases: 14. CDR3 nucleotide sequence: TGTGCCAGCAGCTTTATTTTATCTTCCGGGACTAGCCCCTACGAGCAGTACTTC. Translation: CASSFILSSGTSPYEQYF.

The V gene is TRBV5-1, the J gene TRBJ2-7; 7 nucleotides line up with TRBD2. Germline lookup yields CDR1 SGHRS and CDR2 YFSETQ. The CDR3 has 14 amino acids. After removal of 3 bases from V and 5 bases from J, the junction contained 8 bases not matched to a gene. The CDR3 spells CASSSGSGINEQYF. DNA of the CDR3: TGCGCCAGCAGCTCAGGCAGCGGGATTAACGAGCAGTACTTC.

This chain connects TRBV5-4 to TRBJ1-2; D ambiguous. The CDR3 length is 13 residues. Between the trimmed V and J ends, which lost 0 bases and 6 bases, there was a span of 9 bases. Germline values: CDR1 SGHNT, CDR2 YYREEE (reference sequence). The CDR3 here is CASSLGQRNGYTF. The CDR3 nucleotides are TGTGCCAGCAGCTTGGGACAACGAAATGGCTACACCTTC. The entire variable domain, with the rest obtained from reference TRBV5-4 and TRBJ1-2, is as follows: ETGVTQSPTHLIKTRGQQVTLRCSSQSGHNTVSWYQQALGQGPQFIFQYYREEENGRGNFPPRFSGLQFPNYSSELNVNALELDDSALYLCASSLGQRNGYTFGSGTRLTVV.

V and J are TRBV5-1 and TRBJ2-2; 8 bases map to TRBD1. From germline, CDR1 is SGHRS and CDR2 YFSETQ. The V gene end was trimmed by 4 bases and the J gene end by 1 base; junction bases not matched to a gene: 3. This CDR3 spans 15 amino acids. The CDR3 DNA reads TGCGCCAGCAGCGTTGGGACAGGGAACACCGGGGAGCTGTTTTTT. Encoded protein: CASSVGTGNTGELFF.